This T cell receptor beta chain was sequenced for a study of graft-versus-host responses after intestinal transplantation. Study summary: Among the recipients, all got anti-thymocyte globulin induction and then tacrolimus and steroids for roughly three years. Regarding the study as a whole: Analysis identified GvH clones in recipient marrow, with some appearing first in ileum or blood. Allografts of one patient group, those with graft-donor T cell macrochimerism, had high graft-versus-host to host-versus-graft clonal ratios.

Assay: immunoSEQ multiplex PCR; the TCRdb copy retains only in-frame clones and omits some. There are more than 100,000 clones in the sample; about 93% occur only once, and around 0.12% lies in the top ten. As to this clone: The antigen is unknown.

Germline CDR1 LNHDA, CDR2 SQIVND (reference sequence). Unmatched junction bases numbered 6, after V lost 3 bases and J lost 1 base. The CDR3 sequence is 15 residues long. The chain is built from TRBV19 and TRBJ2-7, with 7 bases identical to TRBD1. The sequence was obtained from a human donor who received an intestinal transplant. The source material was unstimulated CD4+ T cells sorted from spleen or lymph node cells, sampled before intestinal transplant. The CDR3 spells CASSILRQGSYEQYF. CDR3 sequence (DNA): TGTGCCAGTAGTATCTTGAGACAGGGTTCCTACGAGCAGTACTTC.